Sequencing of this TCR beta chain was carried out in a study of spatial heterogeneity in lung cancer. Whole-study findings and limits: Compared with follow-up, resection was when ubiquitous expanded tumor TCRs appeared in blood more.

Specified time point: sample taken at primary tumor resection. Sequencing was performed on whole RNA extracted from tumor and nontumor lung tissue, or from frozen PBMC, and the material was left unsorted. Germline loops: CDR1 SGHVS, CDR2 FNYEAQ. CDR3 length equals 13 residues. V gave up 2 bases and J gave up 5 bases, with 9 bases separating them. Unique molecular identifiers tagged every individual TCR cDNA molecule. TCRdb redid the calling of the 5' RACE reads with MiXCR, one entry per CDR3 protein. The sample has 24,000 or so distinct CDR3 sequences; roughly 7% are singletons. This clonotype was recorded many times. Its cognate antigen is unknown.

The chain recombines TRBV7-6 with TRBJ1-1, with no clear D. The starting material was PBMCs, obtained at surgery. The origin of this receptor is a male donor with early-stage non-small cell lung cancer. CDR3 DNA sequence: TGTGCCAGCAGCTTAAGTAAGGGTACTGAAGCTTTCTTT. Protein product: CASSLSKGTEAFF.